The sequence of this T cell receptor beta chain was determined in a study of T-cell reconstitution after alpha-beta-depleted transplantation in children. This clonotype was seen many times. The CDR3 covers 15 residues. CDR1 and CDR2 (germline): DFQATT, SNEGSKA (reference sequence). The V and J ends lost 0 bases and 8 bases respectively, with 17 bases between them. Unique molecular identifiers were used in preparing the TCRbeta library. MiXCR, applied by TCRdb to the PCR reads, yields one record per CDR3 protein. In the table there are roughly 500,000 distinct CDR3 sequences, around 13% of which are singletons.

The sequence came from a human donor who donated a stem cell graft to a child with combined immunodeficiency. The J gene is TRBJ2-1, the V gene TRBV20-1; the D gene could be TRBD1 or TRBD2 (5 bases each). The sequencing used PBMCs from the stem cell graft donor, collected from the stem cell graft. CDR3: CSARDGGSGADEQFF. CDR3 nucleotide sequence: TGCAGTGCTAGAGATGGGGGTTCAGGAGCCGATGAGCAGTTCTTC.